Below, 27 T cell receptor beta chains from the same sample are listed, as sequenced in a study of T cells expressing NK-cell markers (dated by TCRdb to between 2020 and 2021). The method was 5' RACE. For sequencing, an Illumina HiSeq 2000 was employed. Each CDR3 protein sequence appears as one entry after TCRdb reprocessed the reads, and no DNA is included. The sample's table lists a count of some 140,000 distinct CDR3 sequences. In total, the top ten clones hold approximately 35% of the sample. Input material: blood T cells: a sorted CD56 or NKG2C T cell subset, CD4+ or CD8+ T cells, or bulk PBMC T cells (not recorded which). Every receptor here comes from a woman between 45 and 60 years old in good health. Donor details come from another sample of the same person, matched by shared clones.

This sequence joins TRBV27 and TRBJ2-7. Germline loops: CDR1 MNHEY, CDR2 SMNVEV (reference sequence). This CDR3 contains 13 residues. CDR3 loop: CASSFDRAYEQYF.

The chain joins TRBV5-1 to TRBJ1-1; TCRdb gives TRBD1 as the D gene, but with no DNA this cannot be confirmed. The CDR3 has 14 residues. Germline V CDR1 and CDR2: SGHRS, YFSETQ. CDR3 region: CASSLGGRYTEAFF.

J is TRBJ2-3 and V is TRBV11-3; TCRdb calls TRBD2, which cannot be checked without DNA. The CDR3 totals 16 residues. Germline CDR1 and CDR2: SGHNT and YENEEA. The CDR3 loop reads CASSFRSSGSADTQYF.

The chain employs TRBV6-1 and TRBJ2-3; TCRdb picks TRBD2, but there is no DNA to check that call. CDR3 length: 17 amino acids. Germline assignment: CDR1 MNHNS and CDR2 SASEGT. The CDR3 protein is CASSEDPSGLSTDTQYF.

V is TRBV3-1 and J is TRBJ2-3; no DNA is available, so the TRBD2 call from TCRdb remains unchecked. The CDR3 consists of 18 residues. The germline V gene encodes CDR1 LGHDT and CDR2 YNNKEL (reference sequence). The CDR3 sequence: CASSLNGLAGGLTDTQYF.

V usage is TRBV7-9 and J usage is TRBJ2-1; TCRdb gives TRBD2 as the D gene, but with no DNA this cannot be confirmed. The germline CDR1 and CDR2 sequences are SEHNR and FQNEAQ (reference sequence). CDR3 length: 18 residues. The CDR3 protein is CASSSNLARAGGENEQFF.

The rearrangement links TRBV7-3 to TRBJ1-1; the D call of TRBD1 rests on TCRdb alone, since no DNA is present to check it. CDR1 and CDR2 from the germline V gene are SGHTA and FQGTGA. This CDR3 region has 15 residues. CDR3 protein: CASSLLGHSNTEAFF.

V usage is TRBV20-1 and J usage is TRBJ2-7; TCRdb calls TRBD1, which cannot be checked without DNA. This CDR3 contains 16 residues. The germline CDR1 and CDR2 sequences are DFQATT and SNEGSKA (reference sequence). CDR3 residues: CSARDTGQGYSYEQYF.

V gene TRBV27 combines with J gene TRBJ1-2. The CDR3 contains 13 residues. The V gene's germline CDR1 is MNHEY and CDR2 SMNVEV (reference sequence). The CDR3 sequence is CASSLQVNYGYTF.

V usage is TRBV27 and J usage is TRBJ1-6; TCRdb designates TRBD1, a call that cannot be tested without DNA. This CDR3 contains 15 residues. Germline CDR1 reads MNHEY; CDR2 reads SMNVEV (reference sequence). The CDR3 sequence: CASSNIRDRILPLHF.

The chain joins TRBV7-6 to TRBJ1-5; TCRdb's D call, TRBD1, is unchecked because there is no DNA. The CDR3 has 15 amino acids. CDR1 and CDR2 (germline): SGHVS, FNYEAQ. CDR3 sequence: CASSPRWDGNQPQHF.

The V gene is TRBV5-1, the J gene TRBJ2-1; there is no DNA to check the TCRdb D call of TRBD2. Germline lookup yields CDR1 SGHRS and CDR2 YFSETQ. The CDR3 runs to 16 residues. CDR3 in amino acids: CASSLERTSSYNEQFF.

CDR3 in amino acids: CASNLGRESYNEQFF. This sequence joins TRBV19 and TRBJ2-1. CDR3 size: 15 residues. Germline CDR1 is LNHDA and CDR2 is SQIVND (reference sequence).

The chain joins TRBV4-1 to TRBJ2-2. The CDR3 has 15 residues. The germline V gene encodes CDR1 MGHRA and CDR2 YSYEKL. The CDR3 sequence is CASSFREGNTGELFF.

V usage is TRBV21-1 and J usage is TRBJ1-1. TRBV21-1 is a listed pseudogene. The CDR3 contains 13 residues. Here the CDR3 reads CASSKGPFWEAFF.

J is TRBJ2-1 and V is TRBV7-9; TCRdb indicates TRBD1, and absent DNA this call remains unverified. Germline V CDR1 and CDR2: SEHNR, FQNEAQ (reference sequence). The CDR3 runs to 13 residues. The CDR3 spells CASSTDRFVEQFF.

This chain uses TRBV7-2 with TRBJ2-1; TCRdb designates TRBD1, a call that cannot be tested without DNA. CDR3 length equals 18 residues. Germline loops: CDR1 SGHTA, CDR2 FQGNSA. CDR3 residues: CASSLLREPGTPYNEQFF.

The chain carries TRBV21-1 and TRBJ2-4; TCRdb's D call of TRBD1 is untestable without DNA. TRBV21-1 is classified as a pseudogene. The CDR3 is 16 residues long. CDR3 loop: CASSVRDRGAKNIQYF.

V is TRBV7-3 and J is TRBJ2-7. Germline-derived CDR1 and CDR2 are SGHTA and FQGTGA. CDR3 length: 13 amino acids. CDR3 loop: CASRKDGSYEQYF.

V and J are TRBV5-1 and TRBJ1-4; as DNA is missing, the TRBD1 call by TCRdb cannot be tested. Germline values: CDR1 SGHRS, CDR2 YFSETQ. CDR3 length: 14 amino acids. The CDR3 sequence: CASSLDPGDEKLFF.

The genes are TRBV4-1 and TRBJ2-5. The CDR3 totals 15 residues. The V gene's germline CDR1 is MGHRA and CDR2 YSYEKL. The CDR3: CASSQGARLQETQYF.

V is TRBV2 and J is TRBJ1-1; the D call from TCRdb, TRBD1, cannot be confirmed without DNA. The CDR3 sequence is 13 residues long. Germline V gene sequence: CDR1 SNHLY, CDR2 FYNNEI. The CDR3: CASSAGMNTEAFF.

The chain joins TRBV7-8 to TRBJ2-6. The CDR3 has 12 amino acids. CDR1 and CDR2 from the germline V gene are SGHVS and FQNEAQ. CDR3 protein: CASKLGANVLTF. The entire variable domain, with the rest obtained from reference TRBV7-8 and TRBJ2-6, is as follows: GAGVSQSPRYKVAKRGQDVALRCDPISGHVSLFWYQQALGQGPEFLTYFQNEAQLDKSGLPSDRFFAERPEGSVSTLKIQRTQQEDSAVYLCASKLGANVLTFGAGSRLTVL.

This chain joins TRBV20-1 and TRBJ2-1. Germline CDR1 and CDR2: DFQATT and SNEGSKA (reference sequence). CDR3 length: 12 amino acids. The CDR3 region is CSAREEFREQFF.

V is TRBV29-1 and J is TRBJ2-1; the D call of TRBD1 rests on TCRdb alone, since no DNA is present to check it. Germline assignment: CDR1 SQVTM and CDR2 ANQGSEA. The CDR3 extends over 14 amino acids. CDR3 region: CSVVGATGYNEQFF.

The chain has TRBV29-1 and TRBJ2-1. Germline CDR1 is SQVTM and CDR2 is ANQGSEA. The CDR3 runs 11 residues. CDR3 loop: CSANPYNEQFF.

The rearrangement uses TRBV4-1 and TRBJ2-2; the D call of TRBD2 rests on TCRdb alone, since no DNA is present to check it. CDR3 length: 16 amino acids. In germline, CDR1 is MGHRA, CDR2 YSYEKL. The CDR3 loop is CASSQLREGPAGELFF.